This T cell receptor beta chain appears in the sequencing data of a study of blood T cell repertoires in COVID-19. Background on the study: Acute and convalescent COVID-19 specimens originated in the United States, Italy and Spain. Sources were T cells, B-cell-depleted T cells, or PBMCs; the material itself was cDNA or gDNA.

The CDR3 has 14 amino acids. Germline trimming cut 1 base from V and 5 bases from J; bases unmatched to any gene: 1. Germline CDR1 reads SGHKS; CDR2 reads YYEKEE (reference sequence). Original processing notes: Reference gene primer amplification gave estimated nucleated cell counts. Data came from immunoSEQ multiplex PCR; TCRdb stores just in-frame clones and leaves some out. V and J calls and clone size are as listed in that table; D and trimming were resolved from the DNA. This sample carries about 94,000 clones, around 72% of them seen once, and the ten largest clones take 3% to 4.5%. In this sample, this clone turned up a few times. Seattle participants joined during active infection and were tracked over time.

Sequences were obtained from peripheral blood. The chain joins TRBV5-5 to TRBJ2-1; TRBD2 aligns across 9 bases. This sequence was found in a man aged 70 or older with COVID-19, enrolled during active disease. Here the CDR3 DNA reads TGTGCCAGCAGCTTGCTAGCGGGACACAATGAGCAGTTCTTC. This gives the protein CASSLLAGHNEQFF.